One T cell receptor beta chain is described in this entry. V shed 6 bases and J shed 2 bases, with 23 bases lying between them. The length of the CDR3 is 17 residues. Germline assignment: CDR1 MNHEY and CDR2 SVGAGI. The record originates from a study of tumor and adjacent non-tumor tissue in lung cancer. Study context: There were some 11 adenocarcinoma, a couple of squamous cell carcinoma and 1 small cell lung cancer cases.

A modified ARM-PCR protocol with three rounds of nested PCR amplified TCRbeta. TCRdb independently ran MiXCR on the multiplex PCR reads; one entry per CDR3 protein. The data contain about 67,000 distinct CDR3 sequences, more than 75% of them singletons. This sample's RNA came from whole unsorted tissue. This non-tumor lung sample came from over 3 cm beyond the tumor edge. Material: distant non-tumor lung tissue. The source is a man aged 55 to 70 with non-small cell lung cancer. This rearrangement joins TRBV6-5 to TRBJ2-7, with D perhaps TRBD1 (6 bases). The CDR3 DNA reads TGTGCCAGCAGCAACTGGGACAAGGATACACCTACCTACGAGCAGTACTTC. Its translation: CASSNWDKDTPTYEQYF.